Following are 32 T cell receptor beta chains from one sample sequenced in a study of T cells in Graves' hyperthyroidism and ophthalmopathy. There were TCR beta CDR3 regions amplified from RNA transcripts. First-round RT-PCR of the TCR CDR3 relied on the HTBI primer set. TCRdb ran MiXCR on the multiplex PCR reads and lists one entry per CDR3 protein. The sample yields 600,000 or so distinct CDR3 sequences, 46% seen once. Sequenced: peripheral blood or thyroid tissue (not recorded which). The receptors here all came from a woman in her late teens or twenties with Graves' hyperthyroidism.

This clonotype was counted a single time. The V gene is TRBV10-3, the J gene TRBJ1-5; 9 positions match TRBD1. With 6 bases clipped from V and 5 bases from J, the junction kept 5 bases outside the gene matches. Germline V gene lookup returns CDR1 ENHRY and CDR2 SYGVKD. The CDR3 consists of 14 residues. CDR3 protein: CAIREGQGYQPQHF. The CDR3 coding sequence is TGTGCCATCAGAGAAGGACAGGGGTATCAGCCCCAGCATTTT.

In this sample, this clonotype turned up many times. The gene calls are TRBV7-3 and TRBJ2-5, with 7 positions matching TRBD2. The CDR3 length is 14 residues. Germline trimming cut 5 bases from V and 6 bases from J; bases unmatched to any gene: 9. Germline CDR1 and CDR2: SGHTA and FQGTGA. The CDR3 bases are TGTGCCAGCAGCCCCCAGTCCGGGAGGAAGACCCAGTACTTC. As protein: CASSPQSGRKTQYF. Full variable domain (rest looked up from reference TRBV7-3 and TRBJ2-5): GAGVSQTPSNKVTEKGKYVELRCDPISGHTALYWYRQSLGQGPEFLIYFQGTGAADDSGLPNDRFFAVRPEGSVSTLKIQRTERGDSAVYLCASSPQSGRKTQYFGPGTRLLVL.

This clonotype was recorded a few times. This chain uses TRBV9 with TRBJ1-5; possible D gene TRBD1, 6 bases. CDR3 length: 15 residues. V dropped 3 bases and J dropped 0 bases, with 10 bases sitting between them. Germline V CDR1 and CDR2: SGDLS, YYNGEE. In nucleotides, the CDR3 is TGTGCCAGCAGCGCCCGGGACACTAGCAATCAGCCCCAGCATTTT. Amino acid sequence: CASSARDTSNQPQHF.

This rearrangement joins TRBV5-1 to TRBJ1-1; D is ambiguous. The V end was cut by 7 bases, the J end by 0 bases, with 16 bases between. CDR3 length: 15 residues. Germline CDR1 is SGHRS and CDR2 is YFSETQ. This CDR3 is CASRHRYKMNTEAFF. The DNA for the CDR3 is TGCGCCAGCCGTCACCGATACAAGATGAACACTGAAGCTTTCTTT.

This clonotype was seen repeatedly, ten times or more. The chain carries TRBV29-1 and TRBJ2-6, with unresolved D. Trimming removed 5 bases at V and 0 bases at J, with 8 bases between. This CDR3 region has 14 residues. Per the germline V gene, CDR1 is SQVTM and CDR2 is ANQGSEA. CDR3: CSVKGVSGANVLTF. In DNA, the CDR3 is TGCAGCGTTAAGGGTGTCTCTGGGGCCAACGTCCTGACTTTC.

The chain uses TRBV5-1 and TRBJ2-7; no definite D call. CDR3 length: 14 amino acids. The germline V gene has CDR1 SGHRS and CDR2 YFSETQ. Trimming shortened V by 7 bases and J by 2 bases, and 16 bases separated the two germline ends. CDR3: CASDSGLWAYEQYF. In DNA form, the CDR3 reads TGCGCCAGCGACTCCGGGTTGTGGGCCTACGAGCAGTACTTC. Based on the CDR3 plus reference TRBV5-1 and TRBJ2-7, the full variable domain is KAGVTQTPRYLIKTRGQQVTLSCSPISGHRSVSWYQQTPGQGLQFLFEYFSETQRNKGNFPGRFSGRQFSNSRSEMNVSTLELGDSALYLCASDSGLWAYEQYFGPGTRLTVT.

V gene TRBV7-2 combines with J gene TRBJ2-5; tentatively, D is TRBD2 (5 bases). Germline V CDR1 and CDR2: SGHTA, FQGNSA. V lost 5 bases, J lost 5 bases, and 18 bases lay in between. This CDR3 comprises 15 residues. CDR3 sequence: CASSQGSGSSETQYF. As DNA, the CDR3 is TGTGCCAGCAGCCAAGGAAGCGGAAGCTCGGAGACCCAGTACTTC.

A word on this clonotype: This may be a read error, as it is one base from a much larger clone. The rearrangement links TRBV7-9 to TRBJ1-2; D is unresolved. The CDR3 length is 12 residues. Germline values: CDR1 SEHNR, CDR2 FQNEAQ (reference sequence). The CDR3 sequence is CASSLTKNGCTF. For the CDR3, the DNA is TGTGCCAGCAGCCTGACAAAGAATGGCTGCACCTTC.

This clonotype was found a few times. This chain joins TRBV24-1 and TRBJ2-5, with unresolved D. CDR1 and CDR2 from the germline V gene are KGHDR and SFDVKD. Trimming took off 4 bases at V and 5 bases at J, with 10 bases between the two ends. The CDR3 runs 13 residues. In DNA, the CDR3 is TGTGCCACCAGTGAGACTCGCACGGAGACCCAGTACTTC. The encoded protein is CATSETRTETQYF.

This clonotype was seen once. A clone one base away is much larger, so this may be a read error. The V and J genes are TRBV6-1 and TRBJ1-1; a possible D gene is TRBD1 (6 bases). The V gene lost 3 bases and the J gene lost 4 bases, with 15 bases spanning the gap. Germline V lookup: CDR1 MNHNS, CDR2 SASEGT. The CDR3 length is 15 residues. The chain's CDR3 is CASSDPTGPRTEAFF. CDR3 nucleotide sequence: TGTGCCAGCAGTGACCCGACAGGACCGCGCACTGAAGCTTTCTTT.

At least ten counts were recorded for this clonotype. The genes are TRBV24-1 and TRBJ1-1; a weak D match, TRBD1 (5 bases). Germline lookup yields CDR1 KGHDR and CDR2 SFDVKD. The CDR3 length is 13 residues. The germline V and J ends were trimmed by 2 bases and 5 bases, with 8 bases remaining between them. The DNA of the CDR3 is TGTGCCACCAGTGATTGGGGGTGGACTGAAGCTTTCTTT. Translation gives CATSDWGWTEAFF.

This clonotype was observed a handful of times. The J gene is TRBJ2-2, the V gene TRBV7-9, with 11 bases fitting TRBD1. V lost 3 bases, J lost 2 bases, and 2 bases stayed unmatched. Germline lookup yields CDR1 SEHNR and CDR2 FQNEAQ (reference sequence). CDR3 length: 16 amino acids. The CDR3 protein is CASSFRTGGNTGELFF. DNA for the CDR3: TGTGCCAGCAGCTTTAGGACAGGGGGCAACACCGGGGAGCTGTTTTTT.

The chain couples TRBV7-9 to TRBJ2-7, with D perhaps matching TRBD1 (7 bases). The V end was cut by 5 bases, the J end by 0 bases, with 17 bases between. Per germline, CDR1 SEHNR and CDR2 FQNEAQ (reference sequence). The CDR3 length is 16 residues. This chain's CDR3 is CASSQYPGGFSYEQYF. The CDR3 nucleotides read TGTGCCAGCAGCCAATACCCAGGGGGGTTCTCCTACGAGCAGTACTTC.

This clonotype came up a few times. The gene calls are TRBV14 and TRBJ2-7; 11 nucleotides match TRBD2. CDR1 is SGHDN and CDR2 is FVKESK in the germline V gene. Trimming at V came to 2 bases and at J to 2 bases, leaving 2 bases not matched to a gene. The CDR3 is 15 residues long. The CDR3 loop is CASSQLAGGTYEQYF. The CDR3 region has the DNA TGTGCCAGCAGCCAACTAGCGGGAGGTACCTACGAGCAGTACTTC.

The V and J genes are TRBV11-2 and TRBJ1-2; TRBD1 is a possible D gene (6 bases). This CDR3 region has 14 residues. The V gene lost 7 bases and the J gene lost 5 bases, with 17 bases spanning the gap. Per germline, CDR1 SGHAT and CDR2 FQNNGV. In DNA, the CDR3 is TGTGCCAGCAACCAACTGGGGGCGCATTATGGCTACACCTTC. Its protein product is CASNQLGAHYGYTF.

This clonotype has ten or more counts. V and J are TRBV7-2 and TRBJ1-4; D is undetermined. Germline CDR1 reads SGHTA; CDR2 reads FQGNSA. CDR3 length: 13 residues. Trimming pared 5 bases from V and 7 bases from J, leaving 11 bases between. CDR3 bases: TGTGCCAGCAGCCCCCAGACGGGTGAAAAACTGTTTTTT. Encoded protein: CASSPQTGEKLFF.

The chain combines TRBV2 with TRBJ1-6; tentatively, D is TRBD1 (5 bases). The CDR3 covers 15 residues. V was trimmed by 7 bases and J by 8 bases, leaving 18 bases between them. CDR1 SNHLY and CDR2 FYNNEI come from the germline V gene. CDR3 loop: CASTEGLAGDSPLHF. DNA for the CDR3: TGTGCCAGCACCGAGGGACTAGCGGGAGATTCACCCCTCCACTTT. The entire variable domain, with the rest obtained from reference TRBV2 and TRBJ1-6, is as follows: EPEVTQTPSHQVTQMGQEVILRCVPISNHLYFYWYRQILGQKVEFLVSFYNNEISEKSEIFDDQFSVERPDGSNFTLKIRSTKLEDSAMYFCASTEGLAGDSPLHFGNGTRLTVT.

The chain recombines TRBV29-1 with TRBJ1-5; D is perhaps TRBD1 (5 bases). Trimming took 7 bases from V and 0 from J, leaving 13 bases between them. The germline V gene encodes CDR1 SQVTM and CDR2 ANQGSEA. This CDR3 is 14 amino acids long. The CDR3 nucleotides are TGCAGCGCCCTCGGGGCAGATAGCAATCAGCCCCAGCATTTT. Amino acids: CSALGADSNQPQHF.

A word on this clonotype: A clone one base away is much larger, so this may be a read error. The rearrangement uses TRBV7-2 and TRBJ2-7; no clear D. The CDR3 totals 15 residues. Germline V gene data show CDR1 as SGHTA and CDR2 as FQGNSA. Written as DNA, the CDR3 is TGTGCCGGCAGCTTAGTCGACGGTGAGGCCTACGAGCAGTACTTC. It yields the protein CAGSLVDGEAYEQYF.

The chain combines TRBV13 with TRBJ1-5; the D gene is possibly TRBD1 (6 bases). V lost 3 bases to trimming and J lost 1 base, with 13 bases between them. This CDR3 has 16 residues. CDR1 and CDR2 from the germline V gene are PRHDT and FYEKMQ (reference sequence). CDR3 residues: CASSFSGAGSNQPQHF. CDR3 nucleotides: TGTGCCAGCAGCTTTTCAGGGGCTGGCAGCAATCAGCCCCAGCATTTT.

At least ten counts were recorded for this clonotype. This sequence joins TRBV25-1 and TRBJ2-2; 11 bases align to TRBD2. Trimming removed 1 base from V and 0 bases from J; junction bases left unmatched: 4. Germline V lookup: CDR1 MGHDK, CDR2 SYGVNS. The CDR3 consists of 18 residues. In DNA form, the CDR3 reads TGTGCCAGCAGTGAATCTAGCGGGAGGAGTTCGAACACCGGGGAGCTGTTTTTT. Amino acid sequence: CASSESSGRSSNTGELFF.

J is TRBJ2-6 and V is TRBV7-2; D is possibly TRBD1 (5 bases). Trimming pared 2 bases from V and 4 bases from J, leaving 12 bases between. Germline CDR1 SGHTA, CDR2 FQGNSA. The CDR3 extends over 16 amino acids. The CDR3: CASSLIPGSGANVLTF. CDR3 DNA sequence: TGTGCCAGCAGCTTAATTCCAGGGTCGGGGGCCAACGTCCTGACTTTC. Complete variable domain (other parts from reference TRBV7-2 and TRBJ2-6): GAGVSQSPSNKVTEKGKDVELRCDPISGHTALYWYRQSLGQGLEFLIYFQGNSAPDKSGLPSDRFSAERTGGSVSTLTIQRTQQEDSAVYLCASSLIPGSGANVLTFGAGSRLTVL.

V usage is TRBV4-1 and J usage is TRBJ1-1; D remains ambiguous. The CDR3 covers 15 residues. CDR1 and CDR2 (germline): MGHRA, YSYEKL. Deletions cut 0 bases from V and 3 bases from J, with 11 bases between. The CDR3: CASSQESLGYTEAFF. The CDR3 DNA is TGCGCCAGCAGCCAAGAAAGTCTGGGGTACACTGAAGCTTTCTTT.

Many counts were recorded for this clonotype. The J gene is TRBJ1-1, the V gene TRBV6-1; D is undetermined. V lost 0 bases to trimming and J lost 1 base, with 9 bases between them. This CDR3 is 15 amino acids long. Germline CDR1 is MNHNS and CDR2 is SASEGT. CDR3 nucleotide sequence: TGTGCCAGCAGTGAAGCGGGTCCCCGGAACACTGAAGCTTTCTTT. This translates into CASSEAGPRNTEAFF.

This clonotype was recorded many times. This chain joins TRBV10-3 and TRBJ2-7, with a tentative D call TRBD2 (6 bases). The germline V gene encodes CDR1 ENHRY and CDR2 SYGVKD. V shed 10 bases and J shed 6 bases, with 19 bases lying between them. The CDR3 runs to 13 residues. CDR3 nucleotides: TGTGCCACGACTCTAGCGCCGTACGGCGAGCAGTACTTC. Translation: CATTLAPYGEQYF.

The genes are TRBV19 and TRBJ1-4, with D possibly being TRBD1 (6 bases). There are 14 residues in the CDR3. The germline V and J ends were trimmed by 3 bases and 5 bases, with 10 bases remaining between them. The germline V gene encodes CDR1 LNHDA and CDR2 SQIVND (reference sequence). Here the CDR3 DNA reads TGTGCCAGTAGTATTACAGGGACCAATGAAAAACTGTTTTTT. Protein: CASSITGTNEKLFF.

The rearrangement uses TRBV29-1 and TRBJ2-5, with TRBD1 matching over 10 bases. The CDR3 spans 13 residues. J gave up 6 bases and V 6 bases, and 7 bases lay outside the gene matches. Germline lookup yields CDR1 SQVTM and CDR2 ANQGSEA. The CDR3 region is CSVVTGGAQTQYF. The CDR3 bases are TGCAGCGTAGTGACAGGGGGCGCGCAGACCCAGTACTTC.

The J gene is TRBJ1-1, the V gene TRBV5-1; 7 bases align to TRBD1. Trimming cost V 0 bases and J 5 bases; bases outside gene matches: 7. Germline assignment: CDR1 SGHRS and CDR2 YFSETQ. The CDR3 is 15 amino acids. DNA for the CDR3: TGCGCCAGCAGCTTGGGGGGCAGGGGGGAAACTGAAGCTTTCTTT. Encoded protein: CASSLGGRGETEAFF.

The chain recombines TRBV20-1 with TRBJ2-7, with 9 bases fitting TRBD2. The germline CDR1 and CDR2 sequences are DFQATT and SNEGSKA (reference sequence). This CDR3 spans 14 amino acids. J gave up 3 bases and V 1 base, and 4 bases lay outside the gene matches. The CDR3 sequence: CSARGASGIYEQYF. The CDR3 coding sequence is TGCAGTGCTAGAGGTGCTAGCGGGATCTACGAGCAGTACTTC.

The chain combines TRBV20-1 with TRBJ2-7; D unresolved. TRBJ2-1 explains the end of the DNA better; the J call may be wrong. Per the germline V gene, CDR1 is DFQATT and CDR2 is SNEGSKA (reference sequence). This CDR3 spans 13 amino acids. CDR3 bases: TGCAGTGCCCCGAAGGTCCAGACCAATGAGCAGTTCTTC. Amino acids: CSAPKVQTNEQFF.

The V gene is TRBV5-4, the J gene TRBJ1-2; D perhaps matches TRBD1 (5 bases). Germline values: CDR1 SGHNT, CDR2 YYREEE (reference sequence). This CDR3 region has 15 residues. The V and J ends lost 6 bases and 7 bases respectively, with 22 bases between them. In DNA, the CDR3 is TGTGCCAGCAAAAGCGGGGCATCCGAAACTATTGGCTACACCTTC. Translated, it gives CASKSGASETIGYTF.

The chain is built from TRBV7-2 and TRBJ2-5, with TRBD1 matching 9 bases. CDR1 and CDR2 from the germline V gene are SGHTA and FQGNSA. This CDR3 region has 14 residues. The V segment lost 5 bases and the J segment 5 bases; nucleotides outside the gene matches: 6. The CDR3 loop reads CASSGDRVAETQYF. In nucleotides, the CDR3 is TGTGCCAGCAGCGGGGACAGGGTTGCGGAGACCCAGTACTTC.